The clone carrying this T cell receptor (beta chain) was found a few times. The antigen remains unidentified. This sample was taken from a study of naive and memory T cell subsets. Regarding the study as a whole: Possibly reflecting memory cells re-expressing CD45RA, a few larger clonotypes occurred in naive repertoires, especially CD8.

Trimming took 3 bases from V and 0 from J; bases not matched to a gene: 8. Germline-derived CDR1 and CDR2 are SGHKS and YYEKEE (reference sequence). This CDR3 comprises 16 residues. An equimolar mix of two oligonucleotides served as the beta constant-region primer for TRBC1 and TRBC2. Nested alpha and beta constant-region primers with the SP2 primer drove four PCR rounds on ligated cDNA. MiXCR, run by TCRdb on the UMI-ligation and nested PCR reads, gives a single entry per CDR3 protein. Among around 160,000 distinct CDR3 sequences, about 20% were seen once, and the ten largest hold 0.11%. The receptor's source is a human donor in good health. V usage is TRBV5-5 and J usage is TRBJ1-2, with 7 bases identical to TRBD1. The sample consisted of naive CD4+ T cells from blood. The CDR3 region is CASSWGGQAPNYGYTF. The DNA of the CDR3 is TGTGCCAGCAGCTGGGGAGGACAGGCTCCTAACTATGGCTACACCTTC.